Below, one TCR beta chain is given with its context. Its specific antigen is unknown. No base quality values were provided; no much bigger clone lies one nucleotide off. The germline V gene provides CDR1 LGHNA and CDR2 YSLEER. From the cysteine up to the phenylalanine, the CDR3 has a length of 16 residues. Just the 48-base CDR3 DNA is kept, in frame starting at base 1. The germline V end is reduced by 1 base and the J end by 6 bases; junction bases left unmatched: 3. This sample stems from a study of blood T cells in healthy people across ages (dated by TCRdb to 2015 to 2017). Regarding the study in general: In model experiments, template switching captured roughly one uniquely barcoded TCR beta cDNA molecule for every two T cells. The donors were divided into four age groups: young (average approximately 17 years), middle-aged (almost 40), aged (approximately 62) and long-lived (about 90). For two donors (one aged 18 to 29 and one aged 80 or older), the study analyzed two additional independent replicas of 1 million unique cDNA reads from the same blood draw. Using deep sequencing normalized with unique cDNA molecular identifiers, the study measured how TCR beta repertoire diversity changes with age.

The receptor library was made with 5' RACE. Sequencer: Illumina HiSeq 2500. A second PCR of roughly 6 to 11 cycles was run with a J-beta primer mix and a sample-barcoded 5' primer. A unique molecular identifier was introduced onto each TCR beta cDNA molecule by a template-switch 5' adaptor carrying 12 random nucleotides. Each sample yielded at least 2.5 million CDR3-containing paired-end reads. All of the RNA was converted into first-strand cDNA using the Mint cDNA synthesis kit, with a TRBC-specific oligonucleotide serving as the primer. All cDNA was treated with uracil-DNA glycosylase and then went through a first 18-cycle PCR with the universal primers M1SS and BC2_uni_R. The published analysis was carried out like this. Normalization of each sample was performed by random selection of 1 million high-quality reads, each carrying a distinct molecular identifier. Instead of being binned into consensus sequences, reads that shared molecular identifiers were thrown out. MiTCR, set to a Q25 quality threshold and the strictest error-elimination algorithm, was used for CDR3 identification, clonotype clustering and error correction. A nonparametric unseen species model with Euler transformation was used to estimate lower-bound total TCR beta diversity. In-frame beta chains were kept once TCRdb had trimmed the public reads at Q25 with fastp and called clones with MiXCR. CDR3 protein sequences are deduplicated, and each keeps its most common genes and DNA. TCRdb assigned the V and J calls; the authors' analysis was not used. This sample holds about 800,000 distinct CDR3 sequences; around 25% were observed only once. The ten largest clonotypes hold approximately 3.7% of the sample.

The donors were 40 or so Caucasian individuals from Russia, aged 6 to 90 years, who were systemically healthy. Each donor gave 9 to 10 milliliters of peripheral blood, collected into EDTA-treated Vacutainer tubes. Ficoll-Paque density-gradient centrifugation was used to isolate PBMCs, with at least 7 million per sample. Trizol reagent was used to extract total RNA from PBMCs, with at least 5.5 micrograms per sample. For every donor, flow cytometry on a PBMC aliquot measured the percentage of naive CD45RAhigh/CD27high T cells. General findings and caveats noted by the study authors: Compared with the aged group, the long-lived group had more naive CD4+ T cells, fewer expanded clones and increased TCR diversity, suggesting age selection. There was a strong correlation between observed TCR beta diversity and the percentage of naive T cells measured by flow cytometry. Estimates of total diversity from one million sequenced T cells were regarded as lower bounds and underestimates. Conclusive comparison of naive and antigen-experienced compartments was prevented by the profiling of bulk unsorted PBMCs. Observed TCR beta diversity per million T cells fell roughly linearly with age, and a significant reduction was already apparent by age approximately 41. Because donor CMV infection status was unknown, age-related changes in expanded clonotypes were potentially confounded.

This sample also belongs to another study, concerning T cells of mothers and their children. That second report states: Nine systemically healthy Caucasian individuals served as donors, namely three mothers together with their six children. cDNA synthesis consumed the entire amount of extracted RNA, loaded at around 1.4 ug RNA in each 15 ul reaction. In the second PCR, sample barcodes and 2-4 random nucleotides were introduced via the M1S primer. Over 9.5 million TCR beta CDR3 reads were obtained for each mother, and approximately 3 million reads were obtained for each child. TCR recombination output is similarly shaped by thymic selection in related and unrelated pairs, with a minor effect exerted by inherited differences. Related mother-child pairs always showed normalized repertoire overlap that was slightly higher than in unrelated mother-child pairs, though the difference was never significant. No persistent microchimeric T cell clones were detected, at a sensitivity of approximately 100 clones per million clonotypes. To look for features that set related mother-child pairs apart from unrelated individuals, the researchers ran deep NGS to compare the TCR beta repertoires of mothers and children. On average, the children were approximately 11 +/- 4 years old, while the mothers were around 42 +/- 4 years old. Libraries were sequenced on Illumina HiSeq 2000 with 100+100 nt paired-end reads after adapter ligation with NEBNext reagents. Mother and child libraries were prepared a month apart and sequenced in separate runs to prevent cross-contamination. For each donor, between about 500,000 and 2,000,000 distinct TCR beta clonotypes were identified. Naive TCR beta clonotypes were estimated from low-frequency clonotypes matched to each donor's FACS-determined naive share, without sorting.

The sequence links TRBV4-3 to TRBJ2-3, with 14 middle bases fitting TRBD2. This receptor was identified in a boy younger than 18 in good health. The sequencing sample was made of blood. The DNA sequence is given as TGCGCCAGCAGCCAAGCGGGACTAGCGGGGGTGGATACGCAGTATTTT. It translates as CASSQAGLAGVDTQYF.